The T cell receptor (beta chain) described here comes from a study of blood T cell repertoires in COVID-19. Study in general: The United States, Italy and Spain provided the acute and convalescent COVID-19 samples. T cells, B-cell-depleted T cells, or PBMCs supplied cDNA or gDNA.

Some clones are missing from TCRdb's copy, which holds only in-frame ones; the method was immunoSEQ multiplex PCR. The sample lists 170,000 or so clones, 80% to 90% occurring once. Germline trimming cut 1 base from V and 0 bases from J; bases unmatched to any gene: 7. The CDR3 spans 18 residues. Germline values: CDR1 SEHNR, CDR2 FQNEAQ (reference sequence). The rearrangement uses TRBV7-9 and TRBJ2-7, with 12 bases fitting TRBD2. Sequenced sample: peripheral blood. The source is a man aged 45-65 years with active or convalescent COVID-19. CDR3 nucleotides: TGTGCCAGCAGCTTAGAGACTAGCGGGAGCACCGGCTCCTACGAGCAGTACTTC. Its translation: CASSLETSGSTGSYEQYF.